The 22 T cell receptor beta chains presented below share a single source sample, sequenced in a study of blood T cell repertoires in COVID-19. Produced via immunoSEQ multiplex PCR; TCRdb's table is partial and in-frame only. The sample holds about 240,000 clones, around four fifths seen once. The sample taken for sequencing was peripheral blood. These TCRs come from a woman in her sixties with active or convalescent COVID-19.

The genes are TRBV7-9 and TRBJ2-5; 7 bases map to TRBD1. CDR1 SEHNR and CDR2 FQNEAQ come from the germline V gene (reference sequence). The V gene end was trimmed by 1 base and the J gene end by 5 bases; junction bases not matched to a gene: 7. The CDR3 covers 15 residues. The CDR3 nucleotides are TGTGCCAGCAGCTTAGGAAAAGGGACAGCTGAGACCCAGTACTTC. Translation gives CASSLGKGTAETQYF.

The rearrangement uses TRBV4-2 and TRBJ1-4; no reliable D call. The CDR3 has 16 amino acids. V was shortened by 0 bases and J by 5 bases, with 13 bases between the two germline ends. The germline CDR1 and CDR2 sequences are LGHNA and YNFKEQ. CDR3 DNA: TGTGCCAGCAGCCAAGACCACAGAAATCAGAATGAAAAACTGTTTTTT. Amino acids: CASSQDHRNQNEKLFF.

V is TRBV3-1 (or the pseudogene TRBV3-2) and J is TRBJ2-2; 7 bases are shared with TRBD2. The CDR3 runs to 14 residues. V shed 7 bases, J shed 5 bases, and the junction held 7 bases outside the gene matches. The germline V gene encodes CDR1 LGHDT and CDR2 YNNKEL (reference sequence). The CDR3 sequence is CASTPAAGTGELFF. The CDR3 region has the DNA TGTGCCAGCACGCCGGCAGCGGGGACCGGGGAGCTGTTTTTT.

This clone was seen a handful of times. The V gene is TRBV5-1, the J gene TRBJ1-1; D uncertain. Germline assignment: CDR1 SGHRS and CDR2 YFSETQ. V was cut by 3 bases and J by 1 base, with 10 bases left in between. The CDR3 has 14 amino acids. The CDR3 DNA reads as TGCGCCAGCAGCTCGGCAGTAGCGAACACTGAAGCTTTCTTT. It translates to CASSSAVANTEAFF. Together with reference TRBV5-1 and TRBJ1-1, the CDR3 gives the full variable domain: KAGVTQTPRYLIKTRGQQVTLSCSPISGHRSVSWYQQTPGQGLQFLFEYFSETQRNKGNFPGRFSGRQFSNSRSEMNVSTLELGDSALYLCASSSAVANTEAFFGQGTRLTVV.

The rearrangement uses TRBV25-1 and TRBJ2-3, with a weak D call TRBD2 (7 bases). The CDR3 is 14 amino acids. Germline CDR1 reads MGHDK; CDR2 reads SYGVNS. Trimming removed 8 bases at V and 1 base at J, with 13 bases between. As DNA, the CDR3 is TGTGCCAGCCCTAGGGGGGGGCGCACAGATACGCAGTATTTT. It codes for CASPRGGRTDTQYF.

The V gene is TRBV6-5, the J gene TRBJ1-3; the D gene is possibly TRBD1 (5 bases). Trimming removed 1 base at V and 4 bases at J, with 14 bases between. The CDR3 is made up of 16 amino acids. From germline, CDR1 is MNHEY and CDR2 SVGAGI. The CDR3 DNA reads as TGTGCCAGCAGTTACTTGGGACCGGGAGAAGGAAACACCATATATTTT. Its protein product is CASSYLGPGEGNTIYF.

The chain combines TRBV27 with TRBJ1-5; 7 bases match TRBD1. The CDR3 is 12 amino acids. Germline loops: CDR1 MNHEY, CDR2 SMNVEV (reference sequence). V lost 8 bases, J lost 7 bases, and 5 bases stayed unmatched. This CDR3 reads CASATGRQPQHF. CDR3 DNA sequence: TGTGCCAGCGCGACAGGGAGGCAGCCCCAGCATTTT.

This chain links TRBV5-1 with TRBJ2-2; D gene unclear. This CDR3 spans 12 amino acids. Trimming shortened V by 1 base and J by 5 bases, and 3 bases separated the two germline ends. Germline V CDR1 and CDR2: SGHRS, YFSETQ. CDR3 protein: CASSLSTGELFF. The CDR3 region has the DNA TGCGCCAGCAGCTTGTCAACCGGGGAGCTGTTTTTT.

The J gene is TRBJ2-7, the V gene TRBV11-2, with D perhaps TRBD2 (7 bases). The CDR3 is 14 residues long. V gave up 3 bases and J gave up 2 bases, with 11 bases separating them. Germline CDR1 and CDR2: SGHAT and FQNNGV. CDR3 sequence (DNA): TGTGCCAGCAGCTTGGGGGGGGGCCCCTACGAGCAGTACTTC. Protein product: CASSLGGGPYEQYF.

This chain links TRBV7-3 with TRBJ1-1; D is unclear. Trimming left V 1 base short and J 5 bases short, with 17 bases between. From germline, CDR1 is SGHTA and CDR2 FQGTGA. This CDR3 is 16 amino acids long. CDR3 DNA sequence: TGTGCCAGCAGCTTAAGGGGTCTTATCGGAGGGACTGAAGCTTTCTTT. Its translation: CASSLRGLIGGTEAFF.

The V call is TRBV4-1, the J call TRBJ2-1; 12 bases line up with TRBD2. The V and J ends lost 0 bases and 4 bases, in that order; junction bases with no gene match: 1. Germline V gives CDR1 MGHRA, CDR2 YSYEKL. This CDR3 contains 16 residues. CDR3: CASSQEGLAGYNEQFF. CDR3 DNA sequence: TGCGCCAGCAGCCAAGAAGGACTAGCGGGGTACAATGAGCAGTTCTTC.

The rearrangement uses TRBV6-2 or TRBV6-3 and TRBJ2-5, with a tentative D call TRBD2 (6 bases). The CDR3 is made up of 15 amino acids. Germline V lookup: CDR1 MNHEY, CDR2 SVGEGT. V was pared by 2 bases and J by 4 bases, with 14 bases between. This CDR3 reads CASSYIGGWTETQYF. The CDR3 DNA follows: TGTGCCAGCAGTTACATCGGGGGATGGACAGAGACCCAGTACTTC.

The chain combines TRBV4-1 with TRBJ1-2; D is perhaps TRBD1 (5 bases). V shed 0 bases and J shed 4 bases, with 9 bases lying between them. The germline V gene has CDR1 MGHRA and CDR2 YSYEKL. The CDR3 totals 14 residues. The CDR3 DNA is TGCGCCAGCAGCCAAGATGGGGCAGCCTATGGCTACACCTTC. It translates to CASSQDGAAYGYTF.

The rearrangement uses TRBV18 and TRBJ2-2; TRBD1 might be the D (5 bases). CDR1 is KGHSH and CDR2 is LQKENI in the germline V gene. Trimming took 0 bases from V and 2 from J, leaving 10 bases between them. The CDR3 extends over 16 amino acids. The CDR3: CASSPPRQGNTGELFF. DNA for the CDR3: TGTGCCAGCTCACCACCCCGGCAGGGTAACACCGGGGAGCTGTTTTTT.

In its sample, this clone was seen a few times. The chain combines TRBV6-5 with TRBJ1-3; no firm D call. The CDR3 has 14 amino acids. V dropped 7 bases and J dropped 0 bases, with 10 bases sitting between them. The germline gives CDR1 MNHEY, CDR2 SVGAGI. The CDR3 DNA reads TGTGCCAGCATACTAGCCTACTCTGGAAACACCATATATTTT. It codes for CASILAYSGNTIYF.

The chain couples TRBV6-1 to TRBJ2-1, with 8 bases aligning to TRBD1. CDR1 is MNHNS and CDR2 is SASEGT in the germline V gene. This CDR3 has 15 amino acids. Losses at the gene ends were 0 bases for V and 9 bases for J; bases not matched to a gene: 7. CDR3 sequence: CASSEAGQGSIEQFF. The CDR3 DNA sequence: TGTGCCAGCAGTGAAGCAGGACAGGGTTCCATTGAGCAGTTCTTC.

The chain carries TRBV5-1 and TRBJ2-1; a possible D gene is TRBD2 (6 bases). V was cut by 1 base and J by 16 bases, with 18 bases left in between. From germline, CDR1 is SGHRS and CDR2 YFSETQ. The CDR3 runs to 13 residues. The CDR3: CASSLNQPEGPFF. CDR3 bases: TGCGCCAGCAGCTTGAATCAGCCGGAGGGTCCTTTCTTC.

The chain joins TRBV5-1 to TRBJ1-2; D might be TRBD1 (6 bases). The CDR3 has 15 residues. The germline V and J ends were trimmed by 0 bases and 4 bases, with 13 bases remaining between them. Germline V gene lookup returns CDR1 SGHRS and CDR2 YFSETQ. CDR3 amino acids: CASSLDAGVIYGYTF. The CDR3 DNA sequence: TGCGCCAGCAGCTTGGACGCAGGGGTTATCTATGGCTACACCTTC.

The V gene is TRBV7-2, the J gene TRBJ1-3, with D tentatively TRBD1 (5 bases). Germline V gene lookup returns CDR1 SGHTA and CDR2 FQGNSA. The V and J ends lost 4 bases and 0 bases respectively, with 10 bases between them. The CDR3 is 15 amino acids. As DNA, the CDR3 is TGTGCCAGCAGCTCGACCAGGGTCTCTGGAAACACCATATATTTT. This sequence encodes CASSSTRVSGNTIYF.

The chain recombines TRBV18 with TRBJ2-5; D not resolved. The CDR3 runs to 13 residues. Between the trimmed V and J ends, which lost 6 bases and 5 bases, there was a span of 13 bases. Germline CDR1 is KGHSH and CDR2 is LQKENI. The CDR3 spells CASSPDVRETQYF. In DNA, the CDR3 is TGTGCCAGCTCTCCTGATGTGAGGGAGACCCAGTACTTC.

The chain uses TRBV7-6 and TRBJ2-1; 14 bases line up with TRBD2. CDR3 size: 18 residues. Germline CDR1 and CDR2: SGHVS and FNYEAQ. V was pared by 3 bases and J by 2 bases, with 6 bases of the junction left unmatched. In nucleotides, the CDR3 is TGTGCCAGCAGCTTTCCTAAGACTAGCGGGGGGGCCTACAATGAGCAGTTCTTC. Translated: CASSFPKTSGGAYNEQFF.

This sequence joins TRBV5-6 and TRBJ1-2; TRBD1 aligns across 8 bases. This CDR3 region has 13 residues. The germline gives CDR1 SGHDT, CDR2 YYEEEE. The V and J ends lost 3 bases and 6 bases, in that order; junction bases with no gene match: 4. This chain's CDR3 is CASSYRGTDGYTF. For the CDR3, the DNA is TGTGCCAGCAGCTACAGGGGGACCGATGGCTACACCTTC.